Given below is one T cell receptor beta chain in context. Antigen: not known. These data belong to a study of cytomegalovirus exposure and HLA in healthy donors. The CDR3 totals 14 residues. CDR1 is MGHDK, CDR2 SYGVNS, per germline. V lost 1 base and J 6 bases, leaving 10 bases between the germline ends. Study-wide results and limits: Later work found that TCR association rates differed between HLA loci; DRB1 had the most and HLA-C the fewest. An apparent linkage of common viral pathogens to several of the most significant clusters emerged in a later analysis.

A multiplex PCR was run with 60 Vbeta primers and 13 Jbeta primers. The repertoire was sequenced with immunoSEQ multiplex PCR; TCRdb's copy has only in-frame clones and lacks some. The repertoire holds around 160,000 clones, with approximately 79% as singletons. The chain links TRBV25-1 to TRBJ1-5; TRBD1 is a possible D gene (6 bases). Sequenced sample: PBMCs. This clonotype was obtained from a woman between 40 and 55 years old in good health and CMV-seropositive. This CDR3 is CASSESGQFQPQHF. The CDR3 DNA sequence: TGTGCCAGCAGTGAATCAGGACAGTTTCAGCCCCAGCATTTT.